This T cell receptor (beta chain) is drawn from a study of shared clonotypes between healthy human individuals. In the study overall: Plates per donor: three CD4 naive, three CD4 memory, two CD8 naive, one CD8 memory.

Germline V gene lookup returns CDR1 SGHDN and CDR2 FVKESK. The CDR3 totals 15 residues. Germline trimming cut 4 bases from V and 3 bases from J; bases unmatched to any gene: 6. Samples underwent the assay at deep level. Sorted-subset replicate PCRs used roughly 220 ng DNA, about 30,000 T cell genomes. Profiling relied on immunoSEQ multiplex PCR, and the TCRdb table lists in-frame clones only, not all of them. The table shows about 1.1 million clones, with 60% to 85% occurring only once. The receptor's source is a man aged 18 to 35 in good health. Some clones in this sample may be carry-over from other donors' samples. The sequenced sample consisted of memory CD4+ T cells from PBMCs. The subset: CD45RA-negative fraction. The chain is built from TRBV14 and TRBJ1-3; 7 positions agree with TRBD1. Written as DNA, the CDR3 is TGTGCCAGCAGCCGGCCGGGACAGCTTGGAAACACCATATATTTT. Protein: CASSRPGQLGNTIYF.